A selection of T cell receptor beta chains follows, all from one sample in a study of molecular identifiers for immune sequencing clone quantification. TCRdb redid the calling of the PCR reads with MiXCR, one entry per CDR3 protein. The sample has about 500,000 distinct CDR3 sequences, around 23% seen once. Sequencing input: naive CD8+ T cells from blood, with Jurkat cell RNA spiked in. These receptor sequences come from a human donor in good health. Some libraries in this study had Jurkat cell RNA spiked in. CDR3s include the opening cysteine and the closing phenylalanine or tryptophan. The order of the fields is V gene, D gene, CDR3 length, J gene, CDR3 protein. D genes are given only for firm matches.

TRBV28,TRBD1,12,TRBJ1-2,CASSEGGAGYTF
TRBV6-1,.,17,TRBJ2-2,CATTGSRTGMYTGELFF
TRBV5-5,.,15,TRBJ2-7,CASSLAGSLGYEQYF
TRBV29-1,TRBD1,14,TRBJ2-1,CSVVARGRDNEQFF
TRBV12-3/TRBV12-4,TRBD2,15,TRBJ2-3,CASSEAGGVTDTQYF
TRBV5-1,.,15,TRBJ2-3,CASSFRDALRDTQYF
TRBV7-9,.,14,TRBJ2-7,CASSLVQNNYEQYF
TRBV30,.,15,TRBJ1-5,CAWSSREYSNQPQHF
TRBV11-2,.,16,TRBJ2-5,CASSPYRDHMEETQYF
TRBV7-2,.,13,TRBJ1-1,CASSPGQNVEAFF
TRBV5-1,TRBD2,16,TRBJ2-3,CASSHPGLDPTDTQYF
TRBV30,.,16,TRBJ1-2,CAWSAEKGTDSYGYTF
TRBV19,.,14,TRBJ1-1,CASSILGTDTEAFF
TRBV4-1,.,16,TRBJ1-1,CASSQEGGWGYTEAFF
TRBV27,.,14,TRBJ2-7,CASTSGVIGDEQYF
TRBV7-9,TRBD1,14,TRBJ2-7,CASSADRTSYEQYF
TRBV20-1,.,15,TRBJ2-7,CSARDLAGLWYEQYF
TRBV28,TRBD2,14,TRBJ2-1,CASTAGGVYKEQFF
TRBV29-1,.,15,TRBJ2-5,CSVDFGIGFQETQYF
TRBV10-3,.,16,TRBJ2-3,CAISDPVGHHTDTQYF
TRBV10-1,.,14,TRBJ2-3,CASSEGGPTDTQYF
TRBV9,.,16,TRBJ2-3,CASSVVVGSHGDTQYF
TRBV7-6,.,13,TRBJ1-1,CASTLTGTTEAFF
TRBV29-1,.,12,TRBJ2-7,CSVLAYNYEQYF
TRBV7-9,.,17,TRBJ2-3,CASSPPDLGMSTDTQYF
TRBV19,.,12,TRBJ2-7,CASGDGTYEQYF
TRBV6-5,TRBD1,17,TRBJ2-4,CASSYSLTGASQNIQYF